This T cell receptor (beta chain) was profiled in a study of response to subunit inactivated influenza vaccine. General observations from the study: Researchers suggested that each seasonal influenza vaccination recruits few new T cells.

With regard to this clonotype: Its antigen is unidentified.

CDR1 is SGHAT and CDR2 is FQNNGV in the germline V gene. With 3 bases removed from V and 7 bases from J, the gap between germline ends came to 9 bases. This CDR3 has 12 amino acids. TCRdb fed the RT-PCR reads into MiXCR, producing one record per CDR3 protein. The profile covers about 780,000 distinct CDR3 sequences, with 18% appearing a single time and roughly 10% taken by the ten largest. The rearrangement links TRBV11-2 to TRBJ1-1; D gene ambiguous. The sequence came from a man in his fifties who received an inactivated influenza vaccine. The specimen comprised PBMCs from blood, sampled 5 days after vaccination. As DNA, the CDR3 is TGTGCCAGCAGCTTGGGGAGATATGAAGCTTTCTTT. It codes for CASSLGRYEAFF. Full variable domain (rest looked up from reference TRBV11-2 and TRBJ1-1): EAGVAQSPRYKIIEKRQSVAFWCNPISGHATLYWYQQILGQGPKLLIQFQNNGVVDDSQLPKDRFSAERLKGVDSTLKIQPAKLEDSAVYLCASSLGRYEAFFGQGTRLTVV.